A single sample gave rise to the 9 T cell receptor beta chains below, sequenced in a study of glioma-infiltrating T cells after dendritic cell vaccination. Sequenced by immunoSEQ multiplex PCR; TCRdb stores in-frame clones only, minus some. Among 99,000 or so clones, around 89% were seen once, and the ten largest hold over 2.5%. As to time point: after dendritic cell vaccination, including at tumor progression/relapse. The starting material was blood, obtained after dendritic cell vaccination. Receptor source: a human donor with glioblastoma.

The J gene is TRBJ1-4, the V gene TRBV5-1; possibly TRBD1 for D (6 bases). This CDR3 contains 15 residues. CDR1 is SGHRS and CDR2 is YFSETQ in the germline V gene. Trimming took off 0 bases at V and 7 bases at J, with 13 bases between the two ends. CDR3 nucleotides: TGCGCCAGCAGCTTGGAGAAACAGGGTGGTGAAAAACTGTTTTTT. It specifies CASSLEKQGGEKLFF.

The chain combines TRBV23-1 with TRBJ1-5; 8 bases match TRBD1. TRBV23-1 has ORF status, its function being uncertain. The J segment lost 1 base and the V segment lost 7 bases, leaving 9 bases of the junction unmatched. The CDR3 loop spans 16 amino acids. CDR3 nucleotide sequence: TGCGCCAGCACCGTTGGACAGGGCGGGAGCAATCAGCCCCAGCATTTT. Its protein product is CASTVGQGGSNQPQHF.

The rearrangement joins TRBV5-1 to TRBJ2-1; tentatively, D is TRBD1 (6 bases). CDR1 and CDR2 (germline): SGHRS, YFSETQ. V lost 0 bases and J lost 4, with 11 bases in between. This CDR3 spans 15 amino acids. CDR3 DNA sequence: TGCGCCAGCAGCTTGGGGACAGAAACTTACAATGAGCAGTTCTTC. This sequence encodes CASSLGTETYNEQFF. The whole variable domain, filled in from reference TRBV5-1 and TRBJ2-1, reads KAGVTQTPRYLIKTRGQQVTLSCSPISGHRSVSWYQQTPGQGLQFLFEYFSETQRNKGNFPGRFSGRQFSNSRSEMNVSTLELGDSALYLCASSLGTETYNEQFFGPGTRLTVL.

Written as DNA, the CDR3 is TGTGCCAGCAGTCTCACTAGCGGGGGGACATTCTACGAGCAGTACTTC. This codes for CASSLTSGGTFYEQYF. V gene TRBV28 combines with J gene TRBJ2-7, with 12 bases that match TRBD2. The germline gives CDR1 MDHEN, CDR2 SYDVKM. V shed 5 bases, J shed 3 bases, and the junction held 8 bases outside the gene matches. The CDR3 is 16 amino acids.

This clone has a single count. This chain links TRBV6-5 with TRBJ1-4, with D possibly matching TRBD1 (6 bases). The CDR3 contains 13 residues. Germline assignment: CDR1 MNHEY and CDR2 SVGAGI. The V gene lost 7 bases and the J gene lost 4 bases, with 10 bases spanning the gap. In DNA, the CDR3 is TGTGCCAGCAAGGCAGGGGTTAATGAAAAACTGTTTTTT. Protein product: CASKAGVNEKLFF.

The CDR3 DNA reads as TGTGCCAGCAGCTTAATGGGACAGGGAAACAATGAGCAGTTCTTC. This gives the protein CASSLMGQGNNEQFF. The J gene is TRBJ2-1, the V gene TRBV7-3; TRBD1 matches at 9 bases. With V trimmed by 1 base and J by 5 bases, 3 bases remained unmatched. The CDR3 loop spans 15 amino acids. Germline loops: CDR1 SGHTA, CDR2 FQGTGA.

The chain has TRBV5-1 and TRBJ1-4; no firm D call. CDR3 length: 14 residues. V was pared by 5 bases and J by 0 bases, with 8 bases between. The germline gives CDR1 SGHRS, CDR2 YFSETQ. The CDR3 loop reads CASRQAATNEKLFF. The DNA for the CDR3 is TGCGCCAGCAGGCAAGCTGCAACTAATGAAAAACTGTTTTTT.

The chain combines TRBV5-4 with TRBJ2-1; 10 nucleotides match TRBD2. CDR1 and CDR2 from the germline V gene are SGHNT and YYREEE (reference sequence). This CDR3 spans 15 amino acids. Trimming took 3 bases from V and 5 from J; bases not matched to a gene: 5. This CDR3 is CASSSATSGNNEQFF. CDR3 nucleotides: TGTGCCAGCAGCTCGGCAACTAGCGGGAACAATGAGCAGTTCTTC. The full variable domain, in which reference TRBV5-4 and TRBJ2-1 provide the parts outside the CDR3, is ETGVTQSPTHLIKTRGQQVTLRCSSQSGHNTVSWYQQALGQGPQFIFQYYREEENGRGNFPPRFSGLQFPNYSSELNVNALELDDSALYLCASSSATSGNNEQFFGPGTRLTVL.

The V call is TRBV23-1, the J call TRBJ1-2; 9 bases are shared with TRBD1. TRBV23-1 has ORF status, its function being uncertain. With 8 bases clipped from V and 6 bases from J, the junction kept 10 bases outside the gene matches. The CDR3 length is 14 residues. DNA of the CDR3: TGCGCCAGCCCCGGACAGGGGAACCCCAATGGCTACACCTTC. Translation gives CASPGQGNPNGYTF.